Listed below are T cell receptor beta chains from one sample, sequenced in a study of shared clonotypes between healthy human individuals. Repertoires were generated with immunoSEQ multiplex PCR, while TCRdb's copy carries only in-frame clones and drops some. The repertoire includes 2,100,000 or so clones, more than 90% of them detected once, and over 0.1% sits in the top ten. The sequencing sample was made of naive CD4+ T cells sorted from blood. The receptors were sampled from a man aged 18 to 29 in good health. Each CDR3 is given with its conserved first and last residue. A D gene is named only where the DNA matches it firmly. Clone size appears in some rows only: once, few, many, or a class for an expanded clone.

CASGLVLGGHDNEQFF | TGTGCTAGTGGTTTGGTACTCGGGGGCCACGACAATGAGCAGTTCTTC | TRBJ2-1 | - | 16 | - | TRBV12-5
CASSSPLAKNIQYF | TGTGCCAGCTCATCGCCCTTAGCCAAAAACATTCAGTACTTC | TRBJ2-4 | - | 14 | - | TRBV18
CASSPGLFMGEQYF | TGTGCCAGCAGCCCCGGGCTATTCATGGGCGAGCAGTACTTC | TRBJ2-7 | - | 14 | - | TRBV5-4
CASSSGLAGDGEQYF | TGTGCCAGCAGCTCGGGACTAGCGGGAGATGGCGAGCAGTACTTC | TRBJ2-7 | TRBD2 | 15 | - | TRBV11-3
CAYRTPNEKLFF | TGTGCCTACCGGACCCCTAATGAAAAACTGTTTTTT | TRBJ1-4 | - | 12 | - | TRBV30
CASSARQGAGNGYTF | TGTGCCAGCAGTGCCCGACAGGGGGCTGGTAATGGCTACACCTTC | TRBJ1-2 | TRBD1 | 15 | - | TRBV6-5
CASSLFPWGNTEAFF | TGTGCCAGCAGTTTATTCCCATGGGGGAACACTGAAGCTTTCTTT | TRBJ1-1 | - | 15 | - | TRBV27
CASSSRPNNEQFF | TGTGCCAGCAGCTCCCGTCCTAACAATGAGCAGTTCTTC | TRBJ2-1 | - | 13 | - | TRBV7-9
CATSALAGGISYEQYF | TGTGCCACCTCGGCGCTAGCGGGAGGTATCTCCTACGAGCAGTACTTC | TRBJ2-7 | TRBD2 | 16 | - | TRBV5-6
CASSQNEQPQHF | TGCGCCAGCAGCCAAAACGAGCAGCCCCAGCATTTT | TRBJ1-5 | - | 12 | - | TRBV4-1
CASSLDAGSGKNIQYF | TGCGCCAGCAGCTTGGATGCGGGATCTGGCAAAAACATTCAGTACTTC | TRBJ2-4 | - | 16 | once | TRBV5-1
CASSHPPGQGSDTQYF | TGCGCCAGCAGTCACCCGCCGGGACAGGGCTCAGATACGCAGTATTTT | TRBJ2-3 | TRBD1 | 16 | once | TRBV23-1
CASSATSTSLGSNEQFF | TGTGCCAGCAGCGCGACGTCGACTAGCTTAGGTTCCAATGAGCAGTTCTTC | TRBJ2-1 | TRBD2 | 17 | - | TRBV9
CASSLVTGGPNNEQFF | TGCGCCAGCAGCTTGGTGACGGGAGGGCCGAACAATGAGCAGTTCTTC | TRBJ2-1 | TRBD2 | 16 | - | TRBV5-1
CASSPPDPGEKLFF | TGTGCCAGCAGCCCCCCCGATCCTGGAGAAAAACTGTTTTTT | TRBJ1-4 | - | 14 | - | TRBV28
CASSETGFSSYEQYF | TGTGCCAGCAGTGAAACAGGGTTTAGCTCCTACGAGCAGTACTTC | TRBJ2-7 | - | 15 | - | TRBV25-1
CASTRGITSYEQYF | TGTGCCAGTACGCGCGGGATTACCTCCTACGAGCAGTACTTC | TRBJ2-7 | - | 14 | - | TRBV11-2
CASRLTGGSNTEAFF | TGTGCCAGTAGGCTTACAGGGGGCAGTAACACTGAAGCTTTCTTT | TRBJ1-1 | TRBD1 | 15 | - | TRBV19
CASTHRGPNGELFF | TGTGCCAGCACCCACAGGGGGCCGAACGGGGAGCTGTTTTTT | TRBJ2-2 | TRBD1 | 14 | once | TRBV6-1
CASASGTHSGNTIYF | TGTGCCAGCGCATCCGGGACTCACTCTGGAAACACCATATATTTT | TRBJ1-3 | - | 15 | - | TRBV28
CASRAGALSNEQFF | TGTGCCAGCCGAGCGGGAGCTCTTTCCAATGAGCAGTTCTTC | TRBJ2-1 | TRBD2 | 14 | - | TRBV6-5
CASSFSGTGGREQYF | TGCGCCAGCAGTTTTTCCGGGACAGGGGGGCGCGAGCAGTACTTC | TRBJ2-7 | TRBD1 | 15 | - | TRBV5-1